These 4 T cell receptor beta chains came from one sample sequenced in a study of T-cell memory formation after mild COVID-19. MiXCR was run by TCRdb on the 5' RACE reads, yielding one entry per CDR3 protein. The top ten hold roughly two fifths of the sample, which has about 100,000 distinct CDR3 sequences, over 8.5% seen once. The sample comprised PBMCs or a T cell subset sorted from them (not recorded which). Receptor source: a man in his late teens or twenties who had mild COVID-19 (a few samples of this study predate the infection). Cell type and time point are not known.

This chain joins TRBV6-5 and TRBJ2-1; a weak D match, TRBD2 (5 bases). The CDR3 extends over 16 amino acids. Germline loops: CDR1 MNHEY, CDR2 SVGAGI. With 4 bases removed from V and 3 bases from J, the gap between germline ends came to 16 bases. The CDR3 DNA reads TGTGCCAGCAGTTTCGGGTACAGCGGTAACTACAATGAGCAGTTCTTC. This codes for CASSFGYSGNYNEQFF.

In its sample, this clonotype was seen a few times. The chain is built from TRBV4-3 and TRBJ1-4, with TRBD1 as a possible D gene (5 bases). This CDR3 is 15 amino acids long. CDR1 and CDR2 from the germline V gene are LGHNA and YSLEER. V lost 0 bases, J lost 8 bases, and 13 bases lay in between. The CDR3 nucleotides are TGCGCCAGCAGCCAAGATCCGGGGGTAGGAGAAAAACTGTTTTTT. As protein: CASSQDPGVGEKLFF.

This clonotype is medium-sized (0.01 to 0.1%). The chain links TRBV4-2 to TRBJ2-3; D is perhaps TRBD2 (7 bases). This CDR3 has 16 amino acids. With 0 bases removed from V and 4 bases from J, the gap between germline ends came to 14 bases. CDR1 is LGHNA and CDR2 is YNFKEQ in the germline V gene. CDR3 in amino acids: CASSQEGGGLPDTQYF. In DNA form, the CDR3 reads TGTGCCAGCAGCCAAGAGGGCGGGGGCCTTCCAGATACGCAGTATTTT.

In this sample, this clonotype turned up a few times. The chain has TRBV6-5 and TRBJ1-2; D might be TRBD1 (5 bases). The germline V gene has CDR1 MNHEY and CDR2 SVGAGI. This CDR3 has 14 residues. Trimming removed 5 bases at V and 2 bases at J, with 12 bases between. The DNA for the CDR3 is TGTGCCAGCAGTGTCTTTGGACAAAACTATGGCTACACCTTC. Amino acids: CASSVFGQNYGYTF.